This T cell receptor (beta chain) was sequenced during a study of T cell responses to AZD1222 COVID-19 vaccine. Study results and caveats: When two AZD1222 doses had been given, Spike-specific TCR breadth and depth rose.

The count of this clone is one. As yet, its antigen is unknown. The V gene's germline CDR1 is SGDLS and CDR2 YYNGEE. V lost 4 bases and J lost 8; bases outside the gene matches: 20. The CDR3 is 18 residues long. Sequenced by immunoSEQ multiplex PCR; TCRdb stores in-frame clones only, minus some. This sample carries 110,000 to 150,000 clones, about 92% of them seen once, and the ten largest clones take roughly 12%. V is TRBV9 and J is TRBJ1-2, with 10 bases matching TRBD1. The TCR comes from an adult who had recovered from COVID-19. Specimen: peripheral blood, collected after recovery from COVID-19. In nucleotides, the CDR3 is TGTGCCAGCAGCCCAATGAGAATGAGACAGGGGGCGGATTGGGGCTACACCTTC. This translates into CASSPMRMRQGADWGYTF.